This T cell receptor (beta chain) emerged from a study of cytomegalovirus exposure and HLA in healthy donors. Study background: There were 75 million to 95 million unique TCRs (from HLA-typed donors) in an early data release.

PCR employed 60 Vbeta and 13 Jbeta primers. Some clones are missing from TCRdb's copy, which holds only in-frame ones; the method was immunoSEQ multiplex PCR. The table includes 100,000 to 150,000 clones, about 80% detected once. As to this clone: What it binds is not known.

Study-level findings and limits: Among TCR beta chains, those listed as cytomegalovirus-associated numbered more than 150. A later analysis reportedly identified an Asian-associated ancestry cluster as carrying fewer N-insertions than the roughly 700-donor mean. A later analysis found TCR association rates differed by HLA locus, highest for DRB1 and lowest for HLA-C.

The V gene end was trimmed by 3 bases and the J gene end by 5 bases; junction bases not matched to a gene: 15. Germline V CDR1 and CDR2: GTSNPN, SVGIG (reference sequence). CDR3 length: 19 amino acids. This TCR derives from a woman aged 45 to 65 in good health and CMV-seronegative. The sample taken for sequencing was PBMCs. J is TRBJ2-2 and V is TRBV30, with 13 nucleotides matching TRBD2. The CDR3 bases are TGTGCCTGGAGAAGGGAGGGGACTAGCGGGAATAGGGGGACCGGGGAGCTGTTTTTT. It codes for CAWRREGTSGNRGTGELFF.